The text below deals with one T cell receptor beta chain. The antigen is not known. Researchers reported sorting every CD8+ T cell subset in triplicate, 300,000 to 350,000 cells per sort. The data belong to a study of CXCR3-negative and CXCR3-positive naive CD8 T cells. Findings of the study overall: CXCR3-expressing naive cells carried TRB CDR3s more hydrophobic than those of CXCR3-negative naive cells. Similar TRBV-TRBJ usage characterized naive CXCR3-negative and CXCR3-positive cells; memory cells differed.

Libraries were UMI-labeled 5' RACE TRB cDNA. TCRdb re-called the 5' RACE reads; every CDR3 protein appears as one record, without DNA. The sample totals about 140,000 distinct CDR3 sequences. The sequencing input was naive CXCR3+ CD8+ T cells from blood. Indicated subset: CD45RO-CCR7+CD27+CD95- naive CD8+ T cells expressing CXCR3 (TNR3+). The receptor's source is a human donor in good health. Some clones in this sample may be carry-over from other donors' samples.

CDR3 residues: CASSYPNRFEEQYF. V and J are TRBV6-5 and TRBJ2-7; TCRdb's D call, TRBD2, is unchecked because there is no DNA. The V gene's germline CDR1 is MNHEY and CDR2 SVGAGI. The CDR3 is 14 residues long.